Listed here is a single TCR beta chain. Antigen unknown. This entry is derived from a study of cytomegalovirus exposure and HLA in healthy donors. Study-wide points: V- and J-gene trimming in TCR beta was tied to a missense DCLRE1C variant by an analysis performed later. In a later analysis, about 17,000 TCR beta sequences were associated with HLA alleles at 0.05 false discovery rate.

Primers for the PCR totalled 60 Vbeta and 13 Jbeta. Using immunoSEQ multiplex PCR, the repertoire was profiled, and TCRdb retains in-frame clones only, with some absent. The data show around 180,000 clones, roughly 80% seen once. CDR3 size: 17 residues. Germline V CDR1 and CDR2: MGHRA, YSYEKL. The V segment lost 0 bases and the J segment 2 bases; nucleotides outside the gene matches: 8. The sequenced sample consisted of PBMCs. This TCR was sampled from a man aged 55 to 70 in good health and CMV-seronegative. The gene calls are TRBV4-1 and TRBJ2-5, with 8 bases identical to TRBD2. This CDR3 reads CASSQELPGGLQETQYF. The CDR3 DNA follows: TGCGCCAGCAGCCAAGAACTTCCGGGAGGGTTACAAGAGACCCAGTACTTC.